This T cell receptor beta chain was documented in a study of blood T cell repertoires in COVID-19. The overall study: PBMCs, B-cell-depleted T cells, or T cells were the source of the cDNA or gDNA that made up the material.

The CDR3 has 11 amino acids. CDR1 and CDR2 from the germline V gene are SGHTA and FQGTGA. Trimming left V 1 base short and J 11 bases short, with 8 bases between. Clinical histories supplied by participants themselves formed the basis of cohort assignment. Recovered status applied to Cohort 3 donors who had two consecutive negative PCRs. It also applied to those with clearance or with symptom resolution. Repertoires were generated with immunoSEQ multiplex PCR, while TCRdb's copy carries only in-frame clones and drops some. The data hold roughly 330,000 clones, with 70% to 90% observed a single time. The receptor was isolated from a young woman who had recovered from COVID-19. The V and J genes are TRBV7-3 and TRBJ1-1; no clear D. The sample was PBMCs or T cells enriched from blood (not recorded which). The CDR3 reads CASSLKIFAFF. DNA of the CDR3: TGTGCCAGCAGCTTAAAAATCTTTGCTTTCTTT.